This TCR beta chain is from a study of T cells in Graves' hyperthyroidism and ophthalmopathy. Study outcomes and limitations: A model using 13 V-J features told ophthalmopathy apart from stable hyperthyroidism. Median prediction lead before ophthalmopathy onset was around seven months with the model.

Amplification of TCR beta CDR3 regions used RNA as the template. TCR CDR3 regions were first amplified by RT-PCR with HTBI primers. TCRdb called the multiplex PCR reads again in MiXCR, with one record for every CDR3 protein. In the table there are about 610,000 distinct CDR3 sequences, 14% to 15% of which are singletons. A note on this clonotype: Its antigen is as yet unknown.

Inclusion characteristics of ophthalmopathy patients comprised a Clinical Activity Score of at least 3, a NOSPECS grade of at least 4, and duration under 3 months. Thyroid ultrasound, orbital computed tomography, clinical symptoms, and serum thyroxine and TRAb underpinned diagnoses. The V gene lost 5 bases and the J gene lost 0 bases, with 21 bases spanning the gap. This CDR3 is 17 amino acids long. Germline V gives CDR1 DFQATT, CDR2 SNEGSKA (reference sequence). This TCR was recovered from a woman between 40 and 50 years old with Graves' ophthalmopathy. The rearrangement uses TRBV20-1 and TRBJ2-3, with D possibly matching TRBD1 (5 bases). Sequenced material: blood. The DNA of the CDR3 is TGCAGTGCTCCTACCCAGACAGCTCTCCGTAGCACAGATACGCAGTATTTT. It yields the protein CSAPTQTALRSTDTQYF.